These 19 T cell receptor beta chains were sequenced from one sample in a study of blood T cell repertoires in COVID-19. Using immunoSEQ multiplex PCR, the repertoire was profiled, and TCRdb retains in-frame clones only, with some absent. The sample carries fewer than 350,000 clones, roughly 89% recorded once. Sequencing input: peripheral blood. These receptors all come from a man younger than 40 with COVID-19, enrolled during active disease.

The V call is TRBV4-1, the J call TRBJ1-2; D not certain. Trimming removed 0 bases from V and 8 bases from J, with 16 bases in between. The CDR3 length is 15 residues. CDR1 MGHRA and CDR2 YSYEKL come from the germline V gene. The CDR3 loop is CASSQESVGIRGYTF. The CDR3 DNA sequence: TGCGCCAGCAGCCAAGAGTCAGTGGGCATTCGCGGCTACACCTTC.

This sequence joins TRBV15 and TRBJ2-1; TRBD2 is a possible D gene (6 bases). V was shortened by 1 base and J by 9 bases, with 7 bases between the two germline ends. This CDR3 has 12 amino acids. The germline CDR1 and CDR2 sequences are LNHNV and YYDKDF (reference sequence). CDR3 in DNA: TGTGCCACCAGCAGAGGGGGGGTTGAGCAGTTCTTC. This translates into CATSRGGVEQFF.

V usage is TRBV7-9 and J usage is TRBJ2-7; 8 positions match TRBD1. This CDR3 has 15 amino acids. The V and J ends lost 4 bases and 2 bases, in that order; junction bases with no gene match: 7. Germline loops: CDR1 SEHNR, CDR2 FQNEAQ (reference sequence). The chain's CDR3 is CASSSRGPSAYEQYF. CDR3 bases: TGTGCCAGCAGCTCCAGGGGGCCCAGCGCCTACGAGCAGTACTTC. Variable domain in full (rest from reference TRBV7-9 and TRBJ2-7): DTGVSQNPRHKITKRGQNVTFRCDPISEHNRLYWYRQTLGQGPEFLTYFQNEAQLEKSRLLSDRFSAERPKGSFSTLEIQRTEQGDSAMYLCASSSRGPSAYEQYFGPGTRLTVT.

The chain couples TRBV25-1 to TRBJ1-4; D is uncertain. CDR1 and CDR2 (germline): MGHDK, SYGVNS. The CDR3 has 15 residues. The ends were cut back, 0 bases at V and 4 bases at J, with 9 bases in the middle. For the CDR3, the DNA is TGTGCCAGCAGTGAATATACCGGGTTTAATGAAAAACTGTTTTTT. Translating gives CASSEYTGFNEKLFF.

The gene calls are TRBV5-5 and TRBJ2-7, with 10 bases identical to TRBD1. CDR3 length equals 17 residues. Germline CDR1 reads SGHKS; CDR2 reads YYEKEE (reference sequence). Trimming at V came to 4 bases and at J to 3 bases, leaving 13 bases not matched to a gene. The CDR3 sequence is CASSPNQFWTGGYEQYF. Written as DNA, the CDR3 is TGTGCCAGCAGCCCAAACCAATTTTGGACAGGGGGCTACGAGCAGTACTTC.

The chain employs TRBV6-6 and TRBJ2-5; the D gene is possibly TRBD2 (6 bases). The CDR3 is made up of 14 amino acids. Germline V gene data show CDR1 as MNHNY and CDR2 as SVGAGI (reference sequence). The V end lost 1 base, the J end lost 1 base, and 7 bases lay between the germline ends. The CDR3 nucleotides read TGTGCCAGCAGTTACTTGGGGGGCCAAGAGACCCAGTACTTC. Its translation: CASSYLGGQETQYF.

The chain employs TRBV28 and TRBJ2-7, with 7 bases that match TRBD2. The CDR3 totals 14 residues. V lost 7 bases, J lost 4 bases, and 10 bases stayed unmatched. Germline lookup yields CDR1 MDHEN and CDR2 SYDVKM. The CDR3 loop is CASNRRAGRYEQYF. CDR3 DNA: TGTGCCAGCAACAGACGAGCGGGACGGTACGAGCAGTACTTC.

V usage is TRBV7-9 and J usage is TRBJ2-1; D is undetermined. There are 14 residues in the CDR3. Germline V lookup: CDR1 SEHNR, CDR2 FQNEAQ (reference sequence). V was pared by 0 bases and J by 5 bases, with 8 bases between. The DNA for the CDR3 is TGTGCCAGCAGCTTAGCCCCCCCGGACAATGAGCAGTTCTTC. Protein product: CASSLAPPDNEQFF.

The CDR3 DNA reads as TGTGCCTGGAATCGCGCGGACAGGGCGGAGACCCAGTACTTC. It is translated as CAWNRADRAETQYF. V usage is TRBV30 and J usage is TRBJ2-5; TRBD1 matches at 8 bases. The CDR3 loop spans 14 amino acids. V trimming: 4 bases; J trimming: 5 bases; junction bases outside the gene matches: 9. From germline, CDR1 is GTSNPN and CDR2 SVGIG (reference sequence).

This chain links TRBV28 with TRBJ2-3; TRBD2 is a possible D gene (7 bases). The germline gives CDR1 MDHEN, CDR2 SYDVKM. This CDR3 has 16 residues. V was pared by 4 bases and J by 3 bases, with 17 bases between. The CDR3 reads CASSSLGGGPTDTQYF. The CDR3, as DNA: TGTGCCAGCAGTTCCCTGGGGGGGGGCCCGACAGATACGCAGTATTTT. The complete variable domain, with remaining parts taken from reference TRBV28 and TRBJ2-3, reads DVKVTQSSRYLVKRTGEKVFLECVQDMDHENMFWYRQDPGLGLRLIYFSYDVKMKEKGDIPEGYSVSREKKERFSLILESASTNQTSMYLCASSSLGGGPTDTQYFGPGTRLTVL.

The CDR3, as DNA: TGTGCCAGCAGCACCACTAGCGGGGTTTGGGATACGCAGTATTTT. This sequence encodes CASSTTSGVWDTQYF. This chain uses TRBV7-8 with TRBJ2-3; the match to TRBD2 covers 10 bases. The germline CDR1 and CDR2 sequences are SGHVS and FQNEAQ. V lost 5 bases and J lost 6; bases outside the gene matches: 8. The CDR3 covers 15 residues.

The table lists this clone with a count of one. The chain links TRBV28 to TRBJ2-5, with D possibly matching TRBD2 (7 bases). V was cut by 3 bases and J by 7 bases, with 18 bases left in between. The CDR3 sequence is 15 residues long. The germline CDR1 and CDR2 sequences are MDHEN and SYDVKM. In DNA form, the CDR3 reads TGTGCCAGCAGTTTTTGGACAGAGGGGGGGGTGACCCAGTACTTC. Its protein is CASSFWTEGGVTQYF. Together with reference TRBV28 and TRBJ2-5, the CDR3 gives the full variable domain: DVKVTQSSRYLVKRTGEKVFLECVQDMDHENMFWYRQDPGLGLRLIYFSYDVKMKEKGDIPEGYSVSREKKERFSLILESASTNQTSMYLCASSFWTEGGVTQYFGPGTRLLVL.

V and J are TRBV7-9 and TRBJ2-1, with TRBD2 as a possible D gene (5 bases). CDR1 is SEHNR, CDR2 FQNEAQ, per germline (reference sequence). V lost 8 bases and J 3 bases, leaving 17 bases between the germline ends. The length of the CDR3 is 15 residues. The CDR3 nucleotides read TGTGCCAGCCCTGACGAGGGCAGCGGCTACAATGAGCAGTTCTTC. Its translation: CASPDEGSGYNEQFF.

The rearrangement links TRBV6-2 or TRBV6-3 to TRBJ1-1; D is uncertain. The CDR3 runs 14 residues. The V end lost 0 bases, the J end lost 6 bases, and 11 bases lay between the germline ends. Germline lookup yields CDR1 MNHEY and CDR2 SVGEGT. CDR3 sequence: CASSYSNSRAEAFF. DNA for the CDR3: TGTGCCAGCAGTTACTCGAATTCGCGCGCTGAAGCTTTCTTT.

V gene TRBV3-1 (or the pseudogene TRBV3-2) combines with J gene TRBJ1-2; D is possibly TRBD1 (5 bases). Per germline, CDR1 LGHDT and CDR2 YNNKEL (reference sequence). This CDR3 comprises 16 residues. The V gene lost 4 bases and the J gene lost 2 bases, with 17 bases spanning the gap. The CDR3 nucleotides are TGTGCCAGCAGCCCCTTAAAACAGGCAGGGAACTATGGCTACACCTTC. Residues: CASSPLKQAGNYGYTF.

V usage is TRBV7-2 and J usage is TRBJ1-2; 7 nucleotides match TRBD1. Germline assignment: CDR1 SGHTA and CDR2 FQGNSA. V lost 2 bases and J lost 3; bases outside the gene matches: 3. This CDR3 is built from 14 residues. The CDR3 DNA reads TGTGCCAGCAGCTTAAGAGACAGGGACTATGGCTACACCTTC. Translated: CASSLRDRDYGYTF.

This chain's CDR3 is CASSEVTAENTIYF. The CDR3 DNA reads TGTGCCAGCAGTGAAGTAACAGCCGAAAACACCATATATTTT. The genes are TRBV2 and TRBJ1-3, with D unclear. CDR1 and CDR2 (germline): SNHLY, FYNNEI. V was pared by 1 base and J by 6 bases, with 10 bases between. The CDR3 has 14 residues.

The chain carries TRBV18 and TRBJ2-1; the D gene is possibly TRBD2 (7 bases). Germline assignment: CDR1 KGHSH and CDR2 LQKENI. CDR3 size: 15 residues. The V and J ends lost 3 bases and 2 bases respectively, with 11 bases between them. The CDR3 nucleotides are TGTGCCAGCTCACCGGGAGGGGGAGCCTACAATGAGCAGTTCTTC. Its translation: CASSPGGGAYNEQFF. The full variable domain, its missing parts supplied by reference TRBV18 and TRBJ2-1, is NAGVMQNPRHLVRRRGQEARLRCSPMKGHSHVYWYRQLPEEGLKFMVYLQKENIIDESGMPKERFSAEFPKEGPSILRIQQVVRGDSAAYFCASSPGGGAYNEQFFGPGTRLTVL.

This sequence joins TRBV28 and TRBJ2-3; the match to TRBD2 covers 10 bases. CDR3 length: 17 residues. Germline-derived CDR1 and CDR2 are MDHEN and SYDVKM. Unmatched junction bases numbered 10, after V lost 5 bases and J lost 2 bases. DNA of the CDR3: TGTGCCAGCAGTCCTAGAGTAGGACTAGCGGCCACAGATACGCAGTATTTT. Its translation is CASSPRVGLAATDTQYF. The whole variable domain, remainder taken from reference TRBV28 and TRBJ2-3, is DVKVTQSSRYLVKRTGEKVFLECVQDMDHENMFWYRQDPGLGLRLIYFSYDVKMKEKGDIPEGYSVSREKKERFSLILESASTNQTSMYLCASSPRVGLAATDTQYFGPGTRLTVL.